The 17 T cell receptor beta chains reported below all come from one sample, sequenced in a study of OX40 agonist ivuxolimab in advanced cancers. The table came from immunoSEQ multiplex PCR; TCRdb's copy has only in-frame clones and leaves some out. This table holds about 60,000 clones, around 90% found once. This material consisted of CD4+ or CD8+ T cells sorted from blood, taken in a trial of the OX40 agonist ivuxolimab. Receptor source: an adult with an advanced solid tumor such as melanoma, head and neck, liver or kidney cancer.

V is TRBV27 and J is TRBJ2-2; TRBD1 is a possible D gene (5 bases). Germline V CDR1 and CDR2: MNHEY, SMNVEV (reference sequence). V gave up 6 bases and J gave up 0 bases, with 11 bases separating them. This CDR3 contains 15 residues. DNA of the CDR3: TGTGCCAGCAGCTTAGGACACGCGAACACCGGGGAGCTGTTTTTT. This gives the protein CASSLGHANTGELFF.

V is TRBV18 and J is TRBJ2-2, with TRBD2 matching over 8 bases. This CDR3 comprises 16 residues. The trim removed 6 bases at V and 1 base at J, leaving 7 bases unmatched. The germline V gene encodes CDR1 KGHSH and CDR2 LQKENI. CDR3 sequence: CASSLVAGMNTGELFF. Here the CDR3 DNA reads TGTGCCAGCTCCCTGGTAGCGGGGATGAACACCGGGGAGCTGTTTTTT.

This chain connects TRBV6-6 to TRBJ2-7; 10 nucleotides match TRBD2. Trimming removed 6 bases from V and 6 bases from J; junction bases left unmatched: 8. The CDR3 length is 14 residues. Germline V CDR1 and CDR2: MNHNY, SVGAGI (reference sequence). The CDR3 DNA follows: TGTGCCAGCAGAAAGGGGACTAGCGAAGGCGAGCAGTACTTC. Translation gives CASRKGTSEGEQYF.

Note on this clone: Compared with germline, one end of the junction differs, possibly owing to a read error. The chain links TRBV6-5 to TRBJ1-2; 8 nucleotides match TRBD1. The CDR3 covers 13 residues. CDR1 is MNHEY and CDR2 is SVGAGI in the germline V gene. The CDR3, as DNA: TGTGCCAGCAGTTACCCTACAGGACAGGGCCTACTCTTC. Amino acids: CASSYPTGQGLLF.

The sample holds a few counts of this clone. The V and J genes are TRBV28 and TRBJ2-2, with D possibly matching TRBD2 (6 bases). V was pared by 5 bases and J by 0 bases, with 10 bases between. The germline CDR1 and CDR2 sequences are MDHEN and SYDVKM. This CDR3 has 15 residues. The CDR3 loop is CASSPPGANTGELFF. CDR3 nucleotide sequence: TGTGCCAGCAGTCCGCCGGGGGCGAACACCGGGGAGCTGTTTTTT.

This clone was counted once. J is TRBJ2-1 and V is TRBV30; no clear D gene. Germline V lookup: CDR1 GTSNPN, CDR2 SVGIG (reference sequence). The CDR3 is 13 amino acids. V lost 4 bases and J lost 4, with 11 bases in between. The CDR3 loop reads CAWTSEEYNEQFF. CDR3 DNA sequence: TGTGCCTGGACATCCGAAGAGTACAATGAGCAGTTCTTC.

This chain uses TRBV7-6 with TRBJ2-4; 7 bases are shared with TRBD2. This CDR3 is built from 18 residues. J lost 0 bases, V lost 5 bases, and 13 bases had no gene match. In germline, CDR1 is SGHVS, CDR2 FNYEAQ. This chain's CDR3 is CASSRGYTSDPAKNIQYF. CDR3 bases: TGTGCCAGCAGCCGTGGGTATACTAGCGACCCAGCCAAAAACATTCAGTACTTC.

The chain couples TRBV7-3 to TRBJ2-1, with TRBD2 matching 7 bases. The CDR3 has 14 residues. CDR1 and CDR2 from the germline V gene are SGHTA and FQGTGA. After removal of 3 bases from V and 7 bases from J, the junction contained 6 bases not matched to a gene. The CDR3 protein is CASSFAGEVNEQFF. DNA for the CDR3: TGTGCCAGCAGCTTTGCGGGAGAGGTAAATGAGCAGTTCTTC.

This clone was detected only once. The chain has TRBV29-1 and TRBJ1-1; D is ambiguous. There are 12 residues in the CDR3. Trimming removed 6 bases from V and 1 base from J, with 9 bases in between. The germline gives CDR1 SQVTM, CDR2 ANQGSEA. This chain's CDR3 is CSVSSGNTEAFF. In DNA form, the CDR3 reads TGCAGCGTCTCCTCAGGGAACACTGAAGCTTTCTTT.

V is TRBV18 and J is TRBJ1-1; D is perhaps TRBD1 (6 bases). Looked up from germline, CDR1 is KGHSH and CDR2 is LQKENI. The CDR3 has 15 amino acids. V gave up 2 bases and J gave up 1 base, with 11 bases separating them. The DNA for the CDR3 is TGTGCCAGCTCACCAAGACAGGTTTGGAACACTGAAGCTTTCTTT. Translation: CASSPRQVWNTEAFF.

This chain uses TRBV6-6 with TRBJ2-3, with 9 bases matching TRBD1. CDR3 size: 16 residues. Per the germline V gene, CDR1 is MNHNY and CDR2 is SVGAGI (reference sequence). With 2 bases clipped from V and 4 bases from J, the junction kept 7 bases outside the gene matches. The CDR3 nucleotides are TGTGCCAGCAGTTACGTGGACAGGGGTCGCGCAGATACGCAGTATTTT. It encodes CASSYVDRGRADTQYF.

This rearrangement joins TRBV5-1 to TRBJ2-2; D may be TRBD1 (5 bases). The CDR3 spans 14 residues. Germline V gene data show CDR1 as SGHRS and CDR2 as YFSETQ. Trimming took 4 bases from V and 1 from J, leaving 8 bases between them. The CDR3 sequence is CASSMQGNTGELFF. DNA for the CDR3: TGCGCCAGCAGCATGCAGGGGAACACCGGGGAGCTGTTTTTT.

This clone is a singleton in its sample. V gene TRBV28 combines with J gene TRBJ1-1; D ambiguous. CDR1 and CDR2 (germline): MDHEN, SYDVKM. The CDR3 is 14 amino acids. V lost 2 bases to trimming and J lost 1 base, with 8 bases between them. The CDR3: CASSLRATNTEAFF. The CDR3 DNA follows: TGTGCCAGCAGTTTAAGGGCCACGAACACTGAAGCTTTCTTT. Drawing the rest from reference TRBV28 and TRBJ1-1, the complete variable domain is DVKVTQSSRYLVKRTGEKVFLECVQDMDHENMFWYRQDPGLGLRLIYFSYDVKMKEKGDIPEGYSVSREKKERFSLILESASTNQTSMYLCASSLRATNTEAFFGQGTRLTVV.

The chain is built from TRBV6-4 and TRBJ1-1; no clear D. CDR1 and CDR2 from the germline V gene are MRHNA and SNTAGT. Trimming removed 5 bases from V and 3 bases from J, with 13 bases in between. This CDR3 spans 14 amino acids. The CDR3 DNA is TGTGCCAGCAGTCCTCCCGTCCGTGACACTGAAGCTTTCTTT. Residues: CASSPPVRDTEAFF.

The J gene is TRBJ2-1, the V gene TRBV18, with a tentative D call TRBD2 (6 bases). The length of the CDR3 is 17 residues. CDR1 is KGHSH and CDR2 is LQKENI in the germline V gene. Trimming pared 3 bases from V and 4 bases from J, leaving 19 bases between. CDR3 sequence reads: CASSPPQGQEGYNEQFF. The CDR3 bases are TGTGCCAGCTCACCTCCCCAAGGGCAGGAGGGGTACAATGAGCAGTTCTTC.

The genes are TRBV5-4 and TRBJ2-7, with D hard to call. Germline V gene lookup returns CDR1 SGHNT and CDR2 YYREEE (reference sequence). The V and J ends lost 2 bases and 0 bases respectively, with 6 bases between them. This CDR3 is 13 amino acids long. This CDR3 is CASSFDTSYEQYF. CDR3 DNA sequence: TGTGCCAGCAGCTTCGACACCTCCTACGAGCAGTACTTC.

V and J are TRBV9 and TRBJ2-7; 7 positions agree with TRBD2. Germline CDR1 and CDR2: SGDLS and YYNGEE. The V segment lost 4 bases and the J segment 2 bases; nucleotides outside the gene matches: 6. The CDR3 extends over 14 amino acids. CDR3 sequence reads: CASSPRAGAYEQYF. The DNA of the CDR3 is TGTGCCAGCAGCCCTCGGGCGGGGGCCTACGAGCAGTACTTC. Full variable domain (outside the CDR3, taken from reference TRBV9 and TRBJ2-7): DSGVTQTPKHLITATGQRVTLRCSPRSGDLSVYWYQQSLDQGLQFLIQYYNGEERAKGNILERFSAQQFPDLHSELNLSSLELGDSALYFCASSPRAGAYEQYFGPGTRLTVT.